The present T cell receptor beta chain was sequenced within a study of cytomegalovirus exposure and HLA in healthy donors. The primer mix had 60 Vbeta and 13 Jbeta primers. TCRdb keeps only in-frame clones here, not all; method: immunoSEQ multiplex PCR. In the table there are 80,000 to 100,000 clones, over 75% of which are singletons. Findings and limits, study-wide: Previous analysis showed most TCR beta V segments were productive about 87% or about 30% of the time.

Details on this clone: Its antigen is not known.

The CDR3 has 13 amino acids. Per the germline V gene, CDR1 is WNHNN and CDR2 is SYGVQD (reference sequence). Trimming removed 3 bases at V and 2 bases at J, with 7 bases between. The sequencing input was PBMCs. This chain uses TRBV10-1 with TRBJ1-2, with D hard to call. This receptor was identified in a man in his forties in good health and CMV-seropositive. The CDR3 nucleotides are TGCGCCAGCAGTGATTTTTCGAACTATGGCTACACCTTC. Its translation: CASSDFSNYGYTF.